The present TCR beta chain was sequenced within a study of identical twins. MiXCR was run by TCRdb on the 5' RACE reads, yielding one entry per CDR3 protein. This sample has hundreds of thousands of distinct CDR3 sequences, with less than 9% found just once. The V and J ends lost 3 bases and 1 base, in that order; junction bases with no gene match: 5. The CDR3 length is 15 residues. General study findings and limits: While abundant cord blood beta clonotypes carried fewer insertions, memory repertoires showed no such pattern. Out-of-frame TCR alpha sharing in monozygotic twins exceeded recombination model predictions.

This clonotype was observed at least ten times. Its specificity is unknown. The same specimen was also included in a second study, on yellow fever vaccine responses in identical twins.

The TCR was taken from a woman aged 18-30 years in good health. The sample comprised memory (CD45RO+) T cells sorted from blood. The chain is built from TRBV12-3 or TRBV12-4 and TRBJ2-5, with TRBD2 matching 7 bases. CDR3 sequence reads: CASSLGRGTQETQYF. CDR3 coding DNA: TGTGCCAGCAGTTTGGGGCGGGGGACCCAAGAGACCCAGTACTTC.